This record concerns one T cell receptor beta chain sequence. PCR amplification relied on 60 Vbeta primers (plus 13 Jbeta primers). Profiling relied on immunoSEQ multiplex PCR, and the TCRdb table lists in-frame clones only, not all of them. Of about 170,000 clones listed, about 80% are singletons. This entry comes from a study of cytomegalovirus exposure and HLA in healthy donors. The TCR sequence derives from a girl between 10 and 17 years old in good health and CMV-seropositive. Material for sequencing was PBMCs.

The CDR3 DNA reads TGTGCCAGCAGTTTAGGCCCAGGGGCCCAGCATTTT. Translated, it gives CASSLGPGAQHF. The rearrangement uses TRBV28 and TRBJ1-5; tentative D call: TRBD1 (6 bases). Germline CDR1 is MDHEN and CDR2 is SYDVKM. Deletions cut 2 bases from V and 11 bases from J, with 10 bases between. The CDR3 consists of 12 residues.